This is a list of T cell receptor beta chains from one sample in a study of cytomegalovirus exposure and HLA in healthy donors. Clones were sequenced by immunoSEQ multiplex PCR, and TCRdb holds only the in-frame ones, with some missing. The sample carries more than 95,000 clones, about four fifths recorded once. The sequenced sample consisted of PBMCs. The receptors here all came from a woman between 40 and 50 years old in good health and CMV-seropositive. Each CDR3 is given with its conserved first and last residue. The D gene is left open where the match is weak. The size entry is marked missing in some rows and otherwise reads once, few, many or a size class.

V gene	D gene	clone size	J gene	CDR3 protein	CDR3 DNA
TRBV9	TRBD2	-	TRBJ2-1	CASSGQTSPSGQFF	TGTGCCAGCAGCGGACAGACTAGCCCGAGCGGGCAGTTCTTC
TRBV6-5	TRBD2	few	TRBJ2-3	CASSPWTSGIDTQYF	TGTGCCAGCAGCCCATGGACTAGCGGGATAGATACGCAGTATTTT
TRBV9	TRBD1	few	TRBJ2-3	CASSVDRGTQYF	TGTGCCAGCAGCGTAGACAGGGGAACGCAGTATTTT
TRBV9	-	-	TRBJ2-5	CASSIIAEGETQYF	TGTGCCAGCAGCATAATAGCGGAGGGGGAGACCCAGTACTTC
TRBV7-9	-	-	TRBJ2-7	CASSQEVGGHPERYEQYF	TGTGCCAGCAGCCAGGAGGTTGGGGGACACCCGGAAAGATACGAGCAGTACTTC
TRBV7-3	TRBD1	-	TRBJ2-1	CASSFGQDDEQFF	TGTGCCAGCAGCTTCGGACAGGACGATGAGCAGTTCTTC
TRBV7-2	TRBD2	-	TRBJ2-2	CASASGRAITGELFF	TGTGCCAGCGCTAGCGGGAGGGCCATCACCGGGGAGCTGTTTTTT
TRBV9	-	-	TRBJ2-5	CASSAEETQYF	TGTGCCAGCAGCGCAGAAGAGACCCAGTACTTC
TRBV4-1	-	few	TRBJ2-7	CASSLGGNEQYF	TGCGCCAGCAGCCTAGGAGGGAATGAGCAGTACTTC
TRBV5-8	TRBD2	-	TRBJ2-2	CASSLAGSGTNTGELFF	TGTGCCAGCAGCTTGGCTGGGAGCGGGACCAACACCGGGGAGCTGTTTTTT
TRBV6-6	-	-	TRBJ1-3	CASSYRGTGNTIYF	TGTGCCAGCAGTTACAGGGGGACCGGAAACACCATATATTTT
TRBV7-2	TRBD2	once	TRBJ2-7	CASSFRTSGEQYF	TGTGCCAGCAGCTTCCGGACTAGCGGCGAGCAGTACTTC
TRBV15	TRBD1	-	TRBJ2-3	CATSRDFRDRGPDTQYF	TGTGCCACCAGCAGAGACTTCCGGGACAGGGGACCAGATACGCAGTATTTT
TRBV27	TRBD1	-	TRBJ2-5	CASSPTGFQETQYF	TGTGCCAGCAGTCCGACAGGGTTCCAAGAGACCCAGTACTTC
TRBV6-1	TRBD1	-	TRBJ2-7	CASSEPRLLRDRYTYEQYF	TGTGCCAGCAGTGAACCCCGCCTCCTCCGGGACAGATATACCTACGAGCAGTACTTC
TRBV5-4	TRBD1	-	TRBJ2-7	CASSPRQGAYEQYF	TGTGCCAGCAGTCCCCGACAGGGGGCGTACGAGCAGTACTTC
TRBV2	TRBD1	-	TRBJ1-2	CASRAGQALRHGNYGYTF	TGTGCCAGCAGAGCCGGACAGGCTCTACGACACGGAAACTATGGCTACACCTTC
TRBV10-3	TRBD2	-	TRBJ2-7	CAISESMAGAYEQYF	TGTGCCATCAGTGAGTCGATGGCGGGGGCCTACGAGCAGTACTTC
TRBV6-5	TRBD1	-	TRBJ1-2	CASRGGDGYTF	TGTGCCAGCCGAGGGGGCGATGGCTACACCTTC
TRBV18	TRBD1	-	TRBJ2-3	CASSPRTGYTDTQYF	TGTGCCAGCTCACCGAGGACAGGATACACAGATACGCAGTATTTT
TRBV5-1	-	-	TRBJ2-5	CASAPDNQETQYF	TGCGCCAGCGCTCCGGACAACCAAGAGACCCAGTACTTC
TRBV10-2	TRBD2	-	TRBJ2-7	CASSPWRISGSGEQYF	TGCGCCAGCAGTCCTTGGAGGATTAGCGGGAGTGGCGAGCAGTACTTC
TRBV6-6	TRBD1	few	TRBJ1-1	CASSMDRGITEAFF	TGTGCCAGCAGCATGGACAGGGGTATCACTGAAGCTTTCTTT
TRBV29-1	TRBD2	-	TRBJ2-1	CSVEDRKGVSGRALDEQFF	TGCAGCGTTGAAGATCGCAAGGGGGTTAGCGGGAGGGCCTTAGATGAGCAGTTCTTC
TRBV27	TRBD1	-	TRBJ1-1	CASQRSTGGYTEAFF	TGTGCCAGCCAACGTTCTACAGGGGGATACACTGAAGCTTTCTTT
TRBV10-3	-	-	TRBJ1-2	CANMVLRDGSYGYTF	TGTGCCAACATGGTTCTTCGGGACGGGAGCTATGGCTACACCTTC
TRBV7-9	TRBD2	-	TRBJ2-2	CASSPQGLAGGTGELFF	TGTGCCAGCAGCCCTCAGGGACTAGCGGGAGGAACCGGGGAGCTGTTTTTT
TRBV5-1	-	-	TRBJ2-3	CASGYIATDTQYF	TGCGCCAGCGGGTATATAGCGACAGATACGCAGTATTTT
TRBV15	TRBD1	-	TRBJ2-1	CATSRDPLQGASYNEQFF	TGTGCCACCAGCAGAGATCCTTTGCAGGGGGCGTCCTACAATGAGCAGTTCTTC
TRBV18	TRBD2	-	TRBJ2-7	CASSPRLAGDYEQYF	TGTGCCAGCTCACCACGACTAGCGGGAGACTACGAGCAGTACTTC
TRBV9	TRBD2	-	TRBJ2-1	CASSVTSGTSYEQFF	TGTGCCAGCAGCGTGACTAGCGGGACCTCCTATGAGCAGTTCTTC
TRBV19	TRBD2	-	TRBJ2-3	CASSIGLAGDTQYF	TGTGCCAGTAGTATAGGCCTAGCGGGGGATACGCAGTATTTT
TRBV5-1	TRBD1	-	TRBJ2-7	CASSLLQGGYEQYF	TGCGCCAGCAGCTTGCTACAGGGGGGATACGAGCAGTACTTC
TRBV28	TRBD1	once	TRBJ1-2	CASATGYGYTF	TGTGCCAGCGCGACAGGGTATGGCTACACCTTC
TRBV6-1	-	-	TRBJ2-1	CASSERASDYNEQFF	TGTGCCAGCAGTGAAAGGGCTAGCGACTACAATGAGCAGTTCTTC
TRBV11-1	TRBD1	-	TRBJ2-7	CASSIPGQGNEQYF	TGTGCCAGCAGCATCCCGGGACAGGGTAACGAGCAGTACTTC
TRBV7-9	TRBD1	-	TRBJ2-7	CASSAALGQSYEQYF	TGTGCCAGCAGCGCCGCTCTGGGACAGTCCTACGAGCAGTACTTC
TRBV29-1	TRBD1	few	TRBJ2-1	CSGRQGGYNEQFF	TGCAGCGGGAGACAGGGGGGGTACAATGAGCAGTTCTTC
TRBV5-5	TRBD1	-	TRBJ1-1	CASSKLQGVSTEAFF	TGTGCCAGCAGCAAATTACAGGGGGTGAGCACTGAAGCTTTCTTT
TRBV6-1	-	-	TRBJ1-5	CASSEEGYSNQPQHF	TGTGCCAGCAGTGAAGAGGGGTATAGCAATCAGCCCCAGCATTTT
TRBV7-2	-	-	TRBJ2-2	CASSRGSGTGELFF	TGTGCCAGCAGCCGGGGATCGGGTACCGGGGAGCTGTTTTTT
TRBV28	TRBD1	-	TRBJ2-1	CASSLTGGFGYNEQFF	TGTGCCAGCAGTTTAACAGGGGGCTTTGGATACAATGAGCAGTTCTTC